Below, one T cell receptor beta chain is given with its context. Antigen unknown. From germline, CDR1 is MNHEY and CDR2 SVGEGT. This CDR3 comprises 14 residues. Trimming stripped 2 bases from V and 7 bases from J, with 11 bases between. TCRdb keeps only in-frame clones here, not all; method: immunoSEQ multiplex PCR. This table has over 65,000 clones, roughly 90% appearing once. This sample stems from a study of T cell responses to AZD1222 COVID-19 vaccine. Study conclusions and caveats: Every sample of the repertoires postdated the peak T cell response.

The V gene is TRBV6-2 or TRBV6-3, the J gene TRBJ1-4, with TRBD1 as a possible D gene (5 bases). The sequence was obtained from an adult who received the AZD1222 COVID-19 vaccine. Source: peripheral blood, taken 28 days after the second AZD1222 dose. CDR3 coding DNA: TGTGCCAGCAGTTACGGAGAGGGGAGTGAAAAACTGTTTTTT. It translates to CASSYGEGSEKLFF.